This T cell receptor beta chain was captured in a study of blood T cell repertoires in COVID-19. Overall study: COVID-19 samples, acute and convalescent, were from the United States, Italy and Spain. PBMCs, B-cell-depleted T cells, or T cells were the source of the cDNA or gDNA that made up the material.

This CDR3 spans 14 amino acids. V lost 6 bases and J lost 8; bases outside the gene matches: 9. Germline lookup yields CDR1 KGHSH and CDR2 LQKENI. This clone was seen once. The identical CDR3 is also encoded by other nucleotide sequences in the sample. Study processing details: Estimation of nucleated cell counts was performed using reference gene primer amplification. Repertoires were generated with immunoSEQ multiplex PCR, while TCRdb's copy carries only in-frame clones and drops some. Clone size and the V and J calls come from that table; the DNA yielded D and trimming. The repertoire consists of roughly 86,000 clones, with 65% to 85% occurring once and the leading ten covering around 6.6%.

The chain combines TRBV18 with TRBJ1-2; 10 positions agree with TRBD1. Sequencing was done on a sample of peripheral blood. This clonotype was obtained from a man aged 60 to 69 with acute or convalescent COVID-19. In DNA form, the CDR3 reads TGTGCCAGCTCCCCAAGGACAGGGGGAGACGGCTACACCTTC. It encodes CASSPRTGGDGYTF.